Following are 27 T cell receptor beta chains from one sample sequenced in a study of blood T cell repertoires in COVID-19. This table comes from immunoSEQ multiplex PCR, and its TCRdb copy is limited to in-frame clones, with some not included. The sample contains around 500,000 clones, approximately 91% of which appear only once. Material for sequencing was PBMCs or T cells enriched from blood (not recorded which). All receptors derive from a woman aged 60-75 years who had recovered from COVID-19.

This clone was observed a single time. V gene TRBV5-4 combines with J gene TRBJ1-2; 9 bases map to TRBD1. The junction had 4 bases not matched to a gene; V was cut back by 3 bases and J by 4 bases. The CDR3 runs to 14 residues. The germline CDR1 and CDR2 sequences are SGHNT and YYREEE (reference sequence). The CDR3 sequence: CASSWGGQGYGYTF. The CDR3 nucleotides read TGTGCCAGCAGCTGGGGGGGACAGGGCTATGGCTACACCTTC. Filled out from reference TRBV5-4 and TRBJ1-2, the complete variable domain reads ETGVTQSPTHLIKTRGQQVTLRCSSQSGHNTVSWYQQALGQGPQFIFQYYREEENGRGNFPPRFSGLQFPNYSSELNVNALELDDSALYLCASSWGGQGYGYTFGSGTRLTVV.

This clone is a singleton in its sample. The chain joins TRBV2 to TRBJ2-3; possible D gene TRBD2, 7 bases. CDR3 length: 15 amino acids. Trimming shortened V by 3 bases and J by 3 bases, and 13 bases separated the two germline ends. Germline V gene lookup returns CDR1 SNHLY and CDR2 FYNNEI. CDR3 sequence (DNA): TGTGCCAGCAGTGAGGGGGGGGCAGGAACAGATACGCAGTATTTT. Its translation: CASSEGGAGTDTQYF.

The V gene is TRBV29-1, the J gene TRBJ1-2; D may be TRBD1 (5 bases). Trimming shortened V by 6 bases and J by 3 bases, and 11 bases separated the two germline ends. The CDR3 runs to 12 residues. Germline CDR1 reads SQVTM; CDR2 reads ANQGSEA. The CDR3, as DNA: TGCAGCGTCAGTCCGGGGGACTATGGCTACACCTTC. Translated, it gives CSVSPGDYGYTF. Supplemented by reference TRBV29-1 and TRBJ1-2, the full variable domain reads SAVISQKPSRDICQRGTSLTIQCQVDSQVTMMFWYRQQPGQSLTLIATANQGSEATYESGFVIDKFPISRPNLTFSTLTVSNMSPEDSSIYLCSVSPGDYGYTFGSGTRLTVV.

The V call is TRBV5-1, the J call TRBJ2-3; 11 bases map to TRBD2. There are 18 residues in the CDR3. CDR1 SGHRS and CDR2 YFSETQ come from the germline V gene. The junction had 13 bases not matched to a gene; V was cut back by 1 base and J by 6 bases. This chain's CDR3 is CASSLRTGTSGLGDTQYF. Written as DNA, the CDR3 is TGCGCCAGCAGCTTGAGGACCGGGACTAGCGGCCTGGGGGATACGCAGTATTTT.

The sample holds a few counts of this clone. The chain combines TRBV7-2 with TRBJ1-4, with 8 bases identical to TRBD1. Germline V CDR1 and CDR2: SGHTA, FQGNSA. CDR3 length: 15 amino acids. Unmatched junction bases numbered 2, after V lost 0 bases and J lost 5 bases. The CDR3 sequence: CASSLARTGNEKLFF. CDR3 DNA: TGTGCCAGCAGCTTAGCGAGGACAGGGAATGAAAAACTGTTTTTT. The variable domain in full, with the rest retrieved from reference TRBV7-2 and TRBJ1-4, is GAGVSQSPSNKVTEKGKDVELRCDPISGHTALYWYRQSLGQGLEFLIYFQGNSAPDKSGLPSDRFSAERTGGSVSTLTIQRTQQEDSAVYLCASSLARTGNEKLFFGSGTQLSVL.

This clone was counted only a few times. The rearrangement uses TRBV16 and TRBJ1-5; 7 bases line up with TRBD1. The CDR3 has 12 amino acids. Looked up from germline, CDR1 is KGHSY and CDR2 is FQNENV. J lost 9 bases, V lost 6 bases, and 5 bases had no gene match. The CDR3 loop is CASSRGGGPQHF. The CDR3 DNA follows: TGTGCCAGCAGTCGAGGGGGCGGGCCCCAGCATTTT.

The chain has TRBV4-1 and TRBJ2-5; D might be TRBD2 (5 bases). Germline lookup yields CDR1 MGHRA and CDR2 YSYEKL. V dropped 2 bases and J dropped 4 bases, with 14 bases sitting between them. The CDR3 contains 15 residues. The CDR3 loop is CASSQTGLRRETQYF. Written as DNA, the CDR3 is TGCGCCAGCAGCCAAACGGGGTTACGTCGAGAGACCCAGTACTTC.

This clone was recorded at least ten times. The gene calls are TRBV6-5 and TRBJ2-2; TRBD2 matches at 10 bases. Germline-derived CDR1 and CDR2 are MNHEY and SVGAGI. V was pared by 7 bases and J by 5 bases, with 7 bases of the junction left unmatched. CDR3 length equals 15 residues. CDR3 nucleotide sequence: TGTGCCAGCACCAGCGGGGGGGCTGGGACCGGGGAGCTGTTTTTT. This gives the protein CASTSGGAGTGELFF.

This chain connects TRBV12-5 to TRBJ1-1; D possibly corresponds to TRBD1 (5 bases). CDR1 LGHNT and CDR2 FRNRAP come from the germline V gene. The V end was cut by 5 bases, the J end by 11 bases, with 15 bases between. The CDR3 has 12 residues. In DNA, the CDR3 is TGTGCTAGTGGTCGAGATCAGGGCGCGGCTTTCTTT. Protein: CASGRDQGAAFF.

The J gene is TRBJ1-2, the V gene TRBV6-1, with unresolved D. V dropped 2 bases and J dropped 9 bases, with 10 bases sitting between them. The CDR3 contains 12 residues. The germline CDR1 and CDR2 sequences are MNHNS and SASEGT. The chain's CDR3 is CASSEIVKSYTF. As DNA, the CDR3 is TGTGCCAGCAGTGAAATAGTGAAGAGCTACACCTTC.

V is TRBV27 and J is TRBJ1-2; D gene unclear. Germline V gene data show CDR1 as MNHEY and CDR2 as SMNVEV (reference sequence). This CDR3 has 15 residues. Trimming left V 6 bases short and J 4 bases short, with 18 bases between. CDR3 nucleotide sequence: TGTGCCAGCAGCTCATCTGGGCCCTTTAGCTATGGCTACACCTTC. This gives the protein CASSSSGPFSYGYTF.

V usage is TRBV7-2 and J usage is TRBJ1-2; D remains ambiguous. Germline lookup yields CDR1 SGHTA and CDR2 FQGNSA. The germline V and J ends were trimmed by 2 bases and 2 bases, with 9 bases remaining between them. The CDR3 is made up of 14 amino acids. CDR3 sequence (DNA): TGTGCCAGCAGCTTATCTGGCAGGAACTATGGCTACACCTTC. Protein sequence: CASSLSGRNYGYTF.

The rearrangement uses TRBV24-1 and TRBJ2-5; possibly TRBD2 for D (6 bases). The germline V gene has CDR1 KGHDR and CDR2 SFDVKD. The length of the CDR3 is 15 residues. The V and J ends lost 4 bases and 3 bases respectively, with 14 bases between them. CDR3 DNA: TGTGCCACCAGTGAGGGGGAGGCGGGCAAAGAGACCCAGTACTTC. It yields the protein CATSEGEAGKETQYF.

The chain joins TRBV6-6 to TRBJ1-1; TRBD1 agrees at 10 bases. V dropped 6 bases and J dropped 7; count of bases not matched to a gene: 8. Germline values: CDR1 MNHNY, CDR2 SVGAGI (reference sequence). This CDR3 has 14 amino acids. The CDR3 reads CASSSWTGGSEAFF. For the CDR3, the DNA is TGTGCCAGCAGCTCCTGGACAGGGGGGAGTGAAGCTTTCTTT.

This chain links TRBV4-1 with TRBJ2-7, with TRBD1 as a possible D gene (6 bases). The CDR3 contains 17 residues. Germline CDR1 MGHRA, CDR2 YSYEKL. V was shortened by 0 bases and J by 0 bases, with 15 bases between the two germline ends. This CDR3 reads CASSQDRPGHYSYEQYF. CDR3 sequence (DNA): TGCGCCAGCAGCCAAGATCGACCGGGACACTACTCCTACGAGCAGTACTTC.

This sequence joins TRBV11-2 and TRBJ2-7, with TRBD2 matching over 9 bases. Germline lookup yields CDR1 SGHAT and CDR2 FQNNGV. V shed 6 bases, J shed 2 bases, and the junction held 8 bases outside the gene matches. The length of the CDR3 is 15 residues. The CDR3 DNA is TGTGCCAGCAGAACAATGCTAGCGGGAACCTACGAGCAGTACTTC. Translated, it gives CASRTMLAGTYEQYF.

The V call is TRBV10-3, the J call TRBJ2-3; D call uncertain. CDR1 and CDR2 from the germline V gene are ENHRY and SYGVKD. Trimming shortened V by 6 bases and J by 0 bases, and 16 bases separated the two germline ends. This CDR3 has 16 residues. For the CDR3, the DNA is TGTGCCATCAGAGGAGATAGCAGCGAAAGCACAGATACGCAGTATTTT. Translated: CAIRGDSSESTDTQYF.

The J gene is TRBJ1-2, the V gene TRBV5-1; tentative D call: TRBD1 (5 bases). This CDR3 comprises 13 residues. Looked up from germline, CDR1 is SGHRS and CDR2 is YFSETQ. Between the trimmed V and J ends, which lost 0 bases and 7 bases, there was a span of 10 bases. The CDR3 region has the DNA TGCGCCAGCAGCTTGGAAGGGGTTCGTGGCTACACCTTC. It specifies CASSLEGVRGYTF. The whole variable domain, remainder taken from reference TRBV5-1 and TRBJ1-2, is KAGVTQTPRYLIKTRGQQVTLSCSPISGHRSVSWYQQTPGQGLQFLFEYFSETQRNKGNFPGRFSGRQFSNSRSEMNVSTLELGDSALYLCASSLEGVRGYTFGSGTRLTVV.

The rearrangement links TRBV5-6 to TRBJ1-1; 10 bases line up with TRBD1. Germline V gene data show CDR1 as SGHDT and CDR2 as YYEEEE. The V segment lost 0 bases and the J segment 5 bases; nucleotides outside the gene matches: 7. The CDR3 sequence is 16 residues long. The DNA for the CDR3 is TGTGCCAGCAGCTTGGGTGACAGGGGGCGAATGACTGAAGCTTTCTTT. Translating it yields CASSLGDRGRMTEAFF.

The chain employs TRBV3-1 (or the pseudogene TRBV3-2) and TRBJ2-7; the match to TRBD1 covers 9 bases. The CDR3 extends over 13 amino acids. Germline CDR1 is LGHDT and CDR2 is YNNKEL (reference sequence). V shed 7 bases, J shed 3 bases, and the junction held 4 bases outside the gene matches. The CDR3 sequence: CASKGDRDYEQYF. CDR3 sequence (DNA): TGTGCCAGCAAAGGGGACAGGGACTACGAGCAGTACTTC.

The chain uses TRBV6-5 and TRBJ1-3, with 9 nucleotides matching TRBD1. CDR3 length equals 15 residues. CDR1 is MNHEY, CDR2 SVGAGI, per germline. The ends lost 2 bases at V and 4 bases at J; junction bases unmatched: 3. This CDR3 reads CASSYTQGAGNTIYF. The CDR3 region has the DNA TGTGCCAGCAGTTACACACAGGGGGCGGGAAACACCATATATTTT.

The V and J genes are TRBV12-5 and TRBJ2-6; the match to TRBD1 covers 7 bases. CDR3 size: 17 residues. CDR1 and CDR2 from the germline V gene are LGHNT and FRNRAP. V was pared by 3 bases and J by 4 bases, with 9 bases of the junction left unmatched. CDR3 in amino acids: CASGFPGQSWGANVLTF. The CDR3 region has the DNA TGTGCTAGTGGTTTCCCGGGACAGAGTTGGGGGGCCAACGTCCTGACTTTC.

V usage is TRBV5-1 and J usage is TRBJ1-5; D uncertain. The V and J ends lost 1 base and 6 bases respectively, with 8 bases between them. CDR3 length equals 13 residues. Per the germline V gene, CDR1 is SGHRS and CDR2 is YFSETQ. The CDR3 spells CASSLSAGQPQHF. CDR3 in DNA: TGCGCCAGCAGCTTGTCGGCGGGTCAGCCCCAGCATTTT.

This sequence joins TRBV9 and TRBJ1-5; D is unclear. Germline V gene data show CDR1 as SGDLS and CDR2 as YYNGEE. Trimming shortened V by 0 bases and J by 9 bases, and 10 bases separated the two germline ends. The CDR3 runs to 13 residues. The CDR3 reads CASSVDPVSPQHF. The CDR3 nucleotides read TGTGCCAGCAGCGTAGATCCGGTTTCGCCCCAGCATTTT. Complete variable domain (other parts from reference TRBV9 and TRBJ1-5): DSGVTQTPKHLITATGQRVTLRCSPRSGDLSVYWYQQSLDQGLQFLIQYYNGEERAKGNILERFSAQQFPDLHSELNLSSLELGDSALYFCASSVDPVSPQHFGDGTRLSIL.

This clone was counted a few times. The CDR3 region has the DNA TGTGCCAGCAGCCATCCCGGCAAGTCGAGGGACAGGCGGAAGGAGACCCAGTACTTC. It translates to CASSHPGKSRDRRKETQYF. The V and J genes are TRBV11-3 and TRBJ2-5, with TRBD1 matching 8 bases. CDR1 and CDR2 (germline): SGHNT, YENEEA. J was trimmed by 5 bases and V by 5 bases; bases with no gene match: 22. This CDR3 comprises 19 residues. The full variable domain, in which reference TRBV11-3 and TRBJ2-5 provide the parts outside the CDR3, is EAGVVQSPRYKIIEKKQPVAFWCNPISGHNTLYWYLQNLGQGPELLIRYENEEAVDDSQLPKDRFSAERLKGVDSTLKIQPAELGDSAVYLCASSHPGKSRDRRKETQYFGPGTRLLVL.

The chain's CDR3 is CASKRGLLTNTEAFF. The CDR3 bases are TGCGCCAGCAAGAGGGGGCTCTTAACGAACACTGAAGCTTTCTTT. The chain employs TRBV5-1 and TRBJ1-1; the match to TRBD1 covers 7 bases. CDR1 is SGHRS, CDR2 YFSETQ, per germline. V shed 6 bases and J 1 base; nucleotides not matched to a gene: 9. This CDR3 has 15 amino acids.

The genes are TRBV7-6 and TRBJ2-2; TRBD2 agrees at 7 bases. The CDR3 has 15 residues. Looked up from germline, CDR1 is SGHVS and CDR2 is FNYEAQ. Trimming cost V 0 bases and J 6 bases; bases outside gene matches: 4. The CDR3 nucleotides are TGTGCCAGCAGCTTAGCGACTAGCAGGTCCGGGGAGCTGTTTTTT. Its protein product is CASSLATSRSGELFF. The variable domain in full, with the rest retrieved from reference TRBV7-6 and TRBJ2-2, is GAGVSQSPRYKVTKRGQDVALRCDPISGHVSLYWYRQALGQGPEFLTYFNYEAQQDKSGLPNDRFSAERPEGSISTLTIQRTEQRDSAMYRCASSLATSRSGELFFGEGSRLTVL.